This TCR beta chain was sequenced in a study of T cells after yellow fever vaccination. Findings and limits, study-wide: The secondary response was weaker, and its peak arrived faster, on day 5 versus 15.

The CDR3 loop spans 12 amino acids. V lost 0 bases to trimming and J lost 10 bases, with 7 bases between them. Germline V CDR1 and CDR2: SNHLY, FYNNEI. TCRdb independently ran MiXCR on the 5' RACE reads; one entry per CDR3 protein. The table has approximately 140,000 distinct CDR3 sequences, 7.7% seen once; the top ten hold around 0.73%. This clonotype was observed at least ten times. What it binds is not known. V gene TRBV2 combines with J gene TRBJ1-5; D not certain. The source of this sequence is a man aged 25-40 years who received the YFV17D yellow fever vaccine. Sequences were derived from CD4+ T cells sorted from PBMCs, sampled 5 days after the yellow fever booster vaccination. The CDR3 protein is CASSEAGSPQHF. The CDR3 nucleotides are TGTGCCAGCAGTGAAGCGGGCAGCCCCCAGCATTTT.